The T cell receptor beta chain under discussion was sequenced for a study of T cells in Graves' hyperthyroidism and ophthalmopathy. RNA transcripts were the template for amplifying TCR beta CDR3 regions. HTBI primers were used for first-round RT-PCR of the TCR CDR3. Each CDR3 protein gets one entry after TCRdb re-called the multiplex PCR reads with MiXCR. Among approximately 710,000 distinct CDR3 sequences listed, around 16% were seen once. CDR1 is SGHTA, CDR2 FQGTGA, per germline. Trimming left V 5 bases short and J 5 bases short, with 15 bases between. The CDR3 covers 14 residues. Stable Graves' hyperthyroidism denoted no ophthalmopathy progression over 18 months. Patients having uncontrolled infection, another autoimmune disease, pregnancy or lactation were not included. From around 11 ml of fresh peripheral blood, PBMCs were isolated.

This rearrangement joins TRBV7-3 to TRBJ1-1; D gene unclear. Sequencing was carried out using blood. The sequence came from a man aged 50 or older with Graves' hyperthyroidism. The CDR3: CASSLHPGETEAFF. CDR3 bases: TGTGCCAGCAGCCTCCACCCCGGGGAAACTGAAGCTTTCTTT.